This T cell receptor beta chain derives from a study of T-cell memory formation after mild COVID-19. In regard to this clonotype: At one end the junction does not follow the germline gene, possibly because of a read error.

One entry per CDR3 protein, called by TCRdb with MiXCR from the 5' RACE reads. The table includes about 100,000 distinct CDR3 sequences, around 15% detected once. Germline V CDR1 and CDR2: SSHAT, FNYEAQ (reference sequence). The CDR3 contains 13 residues. This TCR came from a man between 18 and 35 years old who had mild COVID-19 (a few samples of this study predate the infection). Cell type and time point are not known. The chain couples TRBV7-7 to TRBJ1-2; D gene uncertain. The sequenced sample was PBMCs or a T cell subset sorted from them (not recorded which). CDR3 protein: CASSSLELYGYTF. CDR3 in DNA: TGTGCTAGCAGCTCCCTCGAGCTCTATGGCTACACCTTC.